A few counts support the clone carrying this TCR beta chain. Its antigen remains unknown. V lost 1 base to trimming and J lost 4 bases, with 19 bases between them. The germline CDR1 and CDR2 sequences are LNHNV and YYDKDF (reference sequence). The CDR3 has 17 amino acids. To make TCR beta libraries, researchers used iRepertoire HTBI primers and Arm-PCR of CDR3 regions. TCRdb re-called the multiplex PCR reads through MiXCR, storing one row per CDR3 protein. The top ten clones hold about 26% of a sample with some 450,000 distinct CDR3 sequences, 23% of them seen once. The sample is drawn from a study of regulatory T cells in long-lasting Graves disease. Overall study results and limits: Fewer public clonotypes were shared by new patients (about 940) than by persistent patients (roughly 2,500). There was favoring of TRBV28, TRBJ1-2 and TRBJ2-5 in persistent disease.

Time point defined: persistent/refractory GD, antithyroid drugs over 5 years with positive TRAb. Extracted PBMC RNA gave rise to the TCR library. Blood from the periphery, around 9 milliliters in all, was drawn into EDTA tubes. The sequence was obtained from a female donor with Graves disease. The chain recombines TRBV15 with TRBJ1-1; maybe TRBD1 (5 bases). The sequences come from peripheral blood mononuclear cells (PBMCs), collected when the disease was refractory, from a patient treated with antithyroid drugs. CDR3 DNA sequence: TGTGCCACCAGCAGAGGTTCTATTGGTGGGGGAATCACTGAAGCTTTCTTT. This translates into CATSRGSIGGGITEAFF. Based on the CDR3 plus reference TRBV15 and TRBJ1-1, the full variable domain is DAMVIQNPRYQVTQFGKPVTLSCSQTLNHNVMYWYQQKSSQAPKLLFHYYDKDFNNEADTPDNFQSRRPNTSFCFLDIRSPGLGDTAMYLCATSRGSIGGGITEAFFGQGTRLTVV.